One and the same sample provided the 15 T cell receptor beta chains below, sequenced in a study of shared clonotypes between healthy human individuals. Repertoires were generated with immunoSEQ multiplex PCR, while TCRdb's copy carries only in-frame clones and drops some. The data show approximately 2.5 million clones, over 85% seen once. Sample: naive CD4+ T cells from PBMCs. This sample's subset: CD45RA+ positively selected. The receptors derive from a man aged 18 to 30 in good health. Some clones in this sample may be carry-over from other donors' samples.

The gene calls are TRBV7-2 and TRBJ2-1; D not certain. Germline CDR1 SGHTA, CDR2 FQGNSA. The CDR3 totals 16 residues. Trimming shortened V by 5 bases and J by 4 bases, and 18 bases separated the two germline ends. CDR3 bases: TGTGCCAGCAGCGCCTCGACTCTGACCCAATACAATGAGCAGTTCTTC. It is translated as CASSASTLTQYNEQFF.

The V and J genes are TRBV4-3 and TRBJ2-1; 8 bases agree with TRBD2. The CDR3 totals 17 residues. Germline V gene data show CDR1 as LGHNA and CDR2 as YSLEER. V lost 0 bases and J lost 3; bases outside the gene matches: 7. The CDR3 sequence is CASSQDYGGRFYNEQFF. As DNA, the CDR3 is TGCGCCAGCAGCCAAGATTATGGCGGGAGGTTCTACAATGAGCAGTTCTTC.

Of note for this clone: Other nucleotide sequences from this sample produce the same CDR3. The rearrangement joins TRBV5-1 to TRBJ1-2; a weak D match, TRBD1 (5 bases). V was shortened by 0 bases and J by 1 base, with 7 bases between the two germline ends. The CDR3 contains 14 residues. Looked up from germline, CDR1 is SGHRS and CDR2 is YFSETQ. The CDR3 protein is CASSLVDSNYGYTF. The DNA for the CDR3 is TGCGCCAGCAGCTTGGTAGACAGTAACTATGGCTACACCTTC.

Concerning this clone: This sample includes further DNA sequences coding for the same CDR3. This rearrangement joins TRBV5-1 to TRBJ1-1; D is unclear. The V gene's germline CDR1 is SGHRS and CDR2 YFSETQ. V lost 0 bases to trimming and J lost 5 bases, with 8 bases between them. CDR3 length: 13 amino acids. This chain's CDR3 is CASSLGLGTEAFF. The CDR3 DNA sequence: TGCGCCAGCAGCTTGGGGTTAGGAACTGAAGCTTTCTTT.

The V call is TRBV4-2, the J call TRBJ2-1, with D possibly being TRBD1 (7 bases). The CDR3 sequence is 14 residues long. CDR1 and CDR2 (germline): LGHNA, YNFKEQ. Trimming pared 4 bases from V and 3 bases from J, leaving 10 bases between. CDR3 protein: CASSLRDSYNEQFF. The CDR3 nucleotides read TGTGCCAGCAGCCTGCGGGACAGCTACAATGAGCAGTTCTTC.

This clone was seen only once. The V gene is TRBV5-4, the J gene TRBJ1-1; no firm D call. The CDR3 has 13 amino acids. Trimming took 0 bases from V and 5 from J, leaving 8 bases between them. Germline V lookup: CDR1 SGHNT, CDR2 YYREEE (reference sequence). In DNA form, the CDR3 reads TGTGCCAGCAGCTTGGCCACGAGGACTGAAGCTTTCTTT. Its translation: CASSLATRTEAFF.

The rearrangement joins TRBV30 to TRBJ1-5, with 7 bases lining up with TRBD1. V lost 3 bases to trimming and J lost 3 bases; unmatched junction nucleotides: 5. The CDR3 length is 14 residues. CDR1 is GTSNPN, CDR2 SVGIG, per germline (reference sequence). CDR3 sequence: CAWSRDSLNQPQHF. As DNA, the CDR3 is TGTGCCTGGAGCCGGGACAGCCTCAATCAGCCCCAGCATTTT.

The chain links TRBV30 to TRBJ2-1; 11 bases align to TRBD2. The CDR3 totals 18 residues. Trimming at V came to 4 bases and at J to 6 bases, leaving 17 bases not matched to a gene. Per germline, CDR1 GTSNPN and CDR2 SVGIG (reference sequence). CDR3: CAWTGRRTSGPYTNEQFF. The DNA for the CDR3 is TGTGCCTGGACTGGACGGAGGACTAGCGGGCCTTATACCAATGAGCAGTTCTTC.

The chain couples TRBV28 to TRBJ1-4; no definite D call. V was pared by 1 base and J by 5 bases, with 8 bases between. Germline V CDR1 and CDR2: MDHEN, SYDVKM. CDR3 length: 14 residues. CDR3 bases: TGTGCCAGCAGTTTATTGGGTGAAAATGAAAAACTGTTTTTT. Its protein product is CASSLLGENEKLFF.

The chain has TRBV11-2 and TRBJ2-1; 7 bases are a match to TRBD2. The CDR3 contains 15 residues. Looked up from germline, CDR1 is SGHAT and CDR2 is FQNNGV. The ends lost 1 base at V and 5 bases at J; junction bases unmatched: 5. In DNA form, the CDR3 reads TGTGCCAGCAGCTTAGCGACTAGCTGGGACAATGAGCAGTTCTTC. Protein sequence: CASSLATSWDNEQFF.

This chain uses TRBV4-2 with TRBJ1-5; D not certain. This CDR3 contains 14 residues. Germline assignment: CDR1 LGHNA and CDR2 YNFKEQ. V was cut by 3 bases and J by 3 bases, with 9 bases left in between. CDR3 nucleotides: TGTGCCAGCAGCCAGGGGAGTCACAATCAGCCCCAGCATTTT. Protein: CASSQGSHNQPQHF.

The rearrangement joins TRBV11-2 to TRBJ1-2, with D perhaps matching TRBD1 (5 bases). Germline V gene sequence: CDR1 SGHAT, CDR2 FQNNGV. The CDR3 totals 17 residues. Trimming removed 5 bases at V and 2 bases at J, with 21 bases between. CDR3 sequence reads: CASSPELGERTNYGYTF. The CDR3 DNA follows: TGTGCCAGCAGCCCCGAACTCGGGGAACGGACAAACTATGGCTACACCTTC.

The J gene is TRBJ1-6, the V gene TRBV6-6, with 9 bases that match TRBD1. V gave up 3 bases and J gave up 10 bases; unmatched junction bases: 7. CDR3 length: 15 residues. Germline V gene lookup returns CDR1 MNHNY and CDR2 SVGAGI (reference sequence). The CDR3 DNA sequence: TGTGCCAGCAGTTATCCGGGACAGGGTGAATCACCCCTCCACTTT. Translating it yields CASSYPGQGESPLHF.

This chain uses TRBV15 with TRBJ2-7, with TRBD1 matching over 10 bases. Germline CDR1 and CDR2: LNHNV and YYDKDF (reference sequence). V shed 0 bases, J shed 5 bases, and the junction held 13 bases outside the gene matches. The CDR3 runs 18 residues. In nucleotides, the CDR3 is TGTGCCACCAGCAGAGATTCAGAGGACAGGGGGGGAGACGACGAGCAGTACTTC. This gives the protein CATSRDSEDRGGDDEQYF.

Details on this clone: Within the sample, other DNA sequences also encode this same CDR3. The rearrangement links TRBV5-1 to TRBJ1-3, with D perhaps TRBD1 (5 bases). The CDR3 is 16 residues long. Germline values: CDR1 SGHRS, CDR2 YFSETQ. Trimming took 4 bases from V and 0 from J, leaving 14 bases between them. CDR3 in DNA: TGCGCCAGCAGCCTTCAGGGACCGCTCTCTGGAAACACCATATATTTT. The encoded protein is CASSLQGPLSGNTIYF.